This note documents a single TCR beta chain sequence. Followed longitudinally, the Seattle patients had been enrolled during active infection. Per the study methods: Amplification from reference gene primers served as the basis for estimated nucleated cell counts. Generated by immunoSEQ multiplex PCR, the TCRdb table keeps only in-frame clones and is missing some. That table furnishes V, J and clone size, whereas the DNA furnished D and trimming. The table lists roughly 250,000 clones, 80% to 90% of them singletons. This sample is drawn from a study of blood T cell repertoires in COVID-19. In the study overall: The United States, Italy and Spain supplied acute and convalescent COVID-19 samples.

Sequenced input: peripheral blood. The sequence came from a young woman with COVID-19, enrolled during active disease.

The CDR3 nucleotides are TGTGCCAGTAGGGATCGACAGGGAAGAGATGAAGCTTTCTTT. As protein: CASRDRQGRDEAFF. This chain connects TRBV19 to TRBJ1-1, with 7 positions matching TRBD1. With V trimmed by 6 bases and J by 7 bases, 11 bases remained unmatched. CDR3 length: 14 amino acids. Germline V gene data show CDR1 as LNHDA and CDR2 as SQIVND (reference sequence).